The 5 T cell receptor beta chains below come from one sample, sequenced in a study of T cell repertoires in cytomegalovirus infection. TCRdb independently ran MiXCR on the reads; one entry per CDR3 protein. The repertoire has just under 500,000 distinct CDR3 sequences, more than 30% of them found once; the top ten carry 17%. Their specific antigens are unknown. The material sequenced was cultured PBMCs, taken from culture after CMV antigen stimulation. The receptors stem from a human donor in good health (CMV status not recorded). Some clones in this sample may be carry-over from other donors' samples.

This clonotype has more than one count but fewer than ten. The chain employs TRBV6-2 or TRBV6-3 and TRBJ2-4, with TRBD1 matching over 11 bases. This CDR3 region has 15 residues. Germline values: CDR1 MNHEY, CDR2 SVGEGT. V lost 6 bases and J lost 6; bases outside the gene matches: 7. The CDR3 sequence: CASSAGGTGGNIQYF. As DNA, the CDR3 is TGTGCCAGCAGCGCAGGGGGGACAGGGGGAAACATTCAGTACTTC.

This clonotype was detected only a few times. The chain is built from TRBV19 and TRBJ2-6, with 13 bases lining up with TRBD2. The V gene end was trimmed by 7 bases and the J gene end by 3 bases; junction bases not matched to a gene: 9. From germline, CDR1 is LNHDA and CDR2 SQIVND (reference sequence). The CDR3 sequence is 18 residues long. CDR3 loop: CASTRLGLAGSGANVLTF. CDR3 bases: TGTGCCAGTACTAGACTGGGACTAGCGGGAAGTGGGGCCAACGTCCTGACTTTC.

Written as DNA, the CDR3 is TGTGCCAGCAGCATCGACAGGGGGTGGGAGACCCAGTACTTC. Amino acid sequence: CASSIDRGWETQYF. The chain employs TRBV7-2 and TRBJ2-5; 9 nucleotides agree with TRBD1. CDR3 length equals 14 residues. The germline V gene encodes CDR1 SGHTA and CDR2 FQGNSA. V shed 5 bases and J 5 bases; nucleotides not matched to a gene: 6. Filled out from reference TRBV7-2 and TRBJ2-5, the complete variable domain reads GAGVSQSPSNKVTEKGKDVELRCDPISGHTALYWYRQSLGQGLEFLIYFQGNSAPDKSGLPSDRFSAERTGGSVSTLTIQRTQQEDSAVYLCASSIDRGWETQYFGPGTRLLVL.

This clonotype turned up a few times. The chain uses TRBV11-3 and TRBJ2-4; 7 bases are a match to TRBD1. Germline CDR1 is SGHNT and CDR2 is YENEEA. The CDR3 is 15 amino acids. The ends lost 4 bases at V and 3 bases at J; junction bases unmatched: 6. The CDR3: CASSSRDSYKNIQYF. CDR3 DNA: TGTGCCAGCAGCTCCCGGGACAGTTACAAAAACATTCAGTACTTC.

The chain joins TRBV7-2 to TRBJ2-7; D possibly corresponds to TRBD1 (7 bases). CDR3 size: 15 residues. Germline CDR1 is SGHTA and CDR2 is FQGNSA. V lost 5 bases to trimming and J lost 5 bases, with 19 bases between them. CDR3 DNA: TGTGCCAGCAGCCGAGACAGGGACTTTATAAACGAGCAGTACTTC. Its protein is CASSRDRDFINEQYF.